A selection of T cell receptor beta chains follows, all from one sample in a study of T cell responses to AZD1222 COVID-19 vaccine. The method was immunoSEQ multiplex PCR; TCRdb's version includes in-frame clones alone and lacks a portion of them. The data hold tens of thousands of clones, with 70% to 90% observed a single time. Specimen: peripheral blood, collected 28 days after the second AZD1222 dose. The receptors originated from an adult who received the AZD1222 COVID-19 vaccine. Each CDR3 is given with its conserved first and last residue. The order of the fields is clone size, J gene, D gene, V gene, CDR3 DNA, CDR3 protein. D genes are given only for firm matches. Rows may omit the clone size; those that give it use once, few, many or a size class.

NA | TRBJ1-3 | NA | TRBV19 | TGTGCCAGTAGTTTGGAATCTGGAAACACCATATATTTT | CASSLESGNTIYF
NA | TRBJ2-7 | NA | TRBV19 | TGTGCCAGTAGTATCATGTCAGGGTCAAACGAGCAGTACTTC | CASSIMSGSNEQYF
NA | TRBJ1-1 | NA | TRBV19 | TGTGCCAGTAGTATAAACCAGGACACTGAAGCTTTCTTT | CASSINQDTEAFF
NA | TRBJ2-3 | NA | TRBV5-1 | TGCGCCAGCAGTCACAATACAGTGTTCACAGATACGCAGTATTTT | CASSHNTVFTDTQYF
NA | TRBJ1-6 | TRBD1 | TRBV2 | TGTGCCAGCAGTGACGGGACAGGGGACCCAAATTCACCCCTCCACTTT | CASSDGTGDPNSPLHF
NA | TRBJ2-1 | TRBD1 | TRBV5-1 | TGCGCCAGCAGCCTGGGACAGGGGGACAATGAGCAGTTCTTC | CASSLGQGDNEQFF
NA | TRBJ2-7 | NA | TRBV5-6 | TGTGCCAGCAGCTTGAATGAGTACTACGAGCAGTACTTC | CASSLNEYYEQYF
NA | TRBJ2-1 | NA | TRBV9 | TGTGCCAGCAGCGTAGCTGTTCGGACCTACAATGAGCAGTTCTTC | CASSVAVRTYNEQFF
NA | TRBJ1-2 | NA | TRBV10-1 | TGCGCCAGCAGTGAGTCGCAGGGCTATGGCTACACCTTC | CASSESQGYGYTF
NA | TRBJ2-7 | TRBD1 | TRBV2 | TGTGCCAGCAGTGAATACAGGGGGTTTGAGGAGCAGTACTTC | CASSEYRGFEEQYF
NA | TRBJ1-2 | NA | TRBV5-6 | TGTGCCAGCAGCTTGCCCCGACTTGGCGGCTATGGCTACACCTTC | CASSLPRLGGYGYTF
NA | TRBJ2-3 | NA | TRBV28 | TGTGCCAGCAGTCGGACAGATGGAGATACGCAGTATTTT | CASSRTDGDTQYF
NA | TRBJ2-1 | TRBD2 | TRBV13 | TGTGCCAGCAGCCAGGGACTAGCGGGGGGTACCTTCTTC | CASSQGLAGGTFF
once | TRBJ2-1 | TRBD2 | TRBV11-2 | TGTGCCAGCAGCCTGCCGGGGCGGGGGGGCACGAATGAGCAGTTCTTC | CASSLPGRGGTNEQFF
NA | TRBJ2-7 | NA | TRBV2 | TGTGCCAGCAGTTTTGACAGGACCTACGAGCAGTACTTC | CASSFDRTYEQYF
NA | TRBJ2-7 | NA | TRBV12-3/TRBV12-4 | TGTGCCAGCGGACATCGACGGGGCTGGGAGCAGTACTTC | CASGHRRGWEQYF
NA | TRBJ2-1 | NA | TRBV12-5 | TGTGCTAGTGGTTTTGAGAGGGGAGAGCAGTTCTTC | CASGFERGEQFF
NA | TRBJ2-7 | NA | TRBV14 | TGTGCCAGCAGCCGTGGACGTCTCAGCTCCTACGAGCAGTACTTC | CASSRGRLSSYEQYF
once | TRBJ2-1 | NA | TRBV7-2 | TGTGCCAGCAGCTTCGGATTCGGCAATGAGCAGTTCTTC | CASSFGFGNEQFF
NA | TRBJ1-1 | NA | TRBV4-3 | TGCGCCAGCAGCCAAGTGGGGATAGTACCCTACACTGAAGCTTTCTTT | CASSQVGIVPYTEAFF
once | TRBJ1-5 | TRBD1 | TRBV27 | TGTGCCAGCAGTCTAGCCGGGGACAGATGGATTGATCAGCCCCAGCATTTT | CASSLAGDRWIDQPQHF
NA | TRBJ2-3 | TRBD2 | TRBV6-1 | TGTGCCAGCAGTGAAGAAGCGGCGGGAGGGTTCACAGATACGCAGTATTTT | CASSEEAAGGFTDTQYF
NA | TRBJ2-7 | TRBD2 | TRBV29-1 | TGCAGCGTTGACAGGGGCACAGGTGGGACTAGGGAGCAGTACTTC | CSVDRGTGGTREQYF
NA | TRBJ2-7 | NA | TRBV6-1 | TGTGCCAGCAGTGAAGCCCTGGCTAGCGCGTACGAGCAGTACTTC | CASSEALASAYEQYF
NA | TRBJ2-3 | TRBD2 | TRBV27 | TGTGCCAGCAGACCCCATCTAGCGGGGCGCACAGATACGCAGTATTTT | CASRPHLAGRTDTQYF
NA | TRBJ2-1 | NA | TRBV29-1 | TGCAGCGTTGAGGGCTCCCTAATCGATGAGCAGTTCTTC | CSVEGSLIDEQFF
NA | TRBJ2-7 | TRBD1 | TRBV7-9 | TGTGCCAGCAGCACACCGGGACAGGGAAGGATCCGCCACTTCTACGAGCAGTACTTC | CASSTPGQGRIRHFYEQYF
NA | TRBJ2-7 | TRBD1 | TRBV5-1 | TGCGCCAGCAGCTACAGGGGCCGGGAGCAGTACTTC | CASSYRGREQYF
few | TRBJ2-1 | TRBD2 | TRBV6-2/TRBV6-3 | TGTGCCAGCAGCGGAGGACTAGCGGGAGGGCAAGTCTACAATGAGCAGTTCTTC | CASSGGLAGGQVYNEQFF
NA | TRBJ1-2 | NA | TRBV5-4 | TGTGCCAGCAGCCCGGGGGATGGGGCCACCTATGGCTACACCTTC | CASSPGDGATYGYTF
NA | TRBJ1-3 | NA | TRBV9 | TGTGCCACTGGCAGGGGCAGCTCTGGAAACACCATATATTTT | CATGRGSSGNTIYF
once | TRBJ2-5 | NA | TRBV11-3 | TGTGCCAGCAGCTTAAGGCCTAGCGATGAGACCCAGTACTTC | CASSLRPSDETQYF
NA | TRBJ2-2 | NA | TRBV28 | TGTGCCAGCAGTTTGGTAGACACCTCCGGGGAGCTGTTTTTT | CASSLVDTSGELFF
NA | TRBJ1-2 | NA | TRBV29-1 | TGCAGCGTTGACCGTGACTATGGCTACACCTTC | CSVDRDYGYTF
NA | TRBJ2-3 | TRBD1 | TRBV29-1 | TGCAGCGTGCGGACAGGGGGTAGTACAGATACGCAGTATTTT | CSVRTGGSTDTQYF
NA | TRBJ2-5 | TRBD1 | TRBV7-9 | TGTGCCAGCAGCCCTACAGGGGGAGAGACCCAGTACTTC | CASSPTGGETQYF
NA | TRBJ1-3 | NA | TRBV9 | TGTGCCAGCAGCGTCGAGTTGGGGCCCTCTGGAAACACCATATATTTT | CASSVELGPSGNTIYF
NA | TRBJ1-6 | NA | TRBV6-5 | TGTGCCAGCAACCCCGGGCCCTCCCGAAATTCACCCCTCCACTTT | CASNPGPSRNSPLHF
NA | TRBJ2-7 | TRBD2 | TRBV2 | TGTGCCAGCAGCGACGGACTAGCGGAAACCTACGAGCAGTACTTC | CASSDGLAETYEQYF
NA | TRBJ2-1 | TRBD2 | TRBV9 | TGTGCCAGCAGGTCAGCGGGGGGGTCCAATGAGCAGTTCTTC | CASRSAGGSNEQFF
NA | TRBJ1-6 | NA | TRBV2 | TGTGCCAGCAGTACAGGGCCCAATTCACCCCTCCACTTT | CASSTGPNSPLHF
NA | TRBJ2-1 | NA | TRBV28 | TGTGCCAGCAGTTCACACAGGGATGATTCCTACAATGAGCAGTTCTTC | CASSSHRDDSYNEQFF
NA | TRBJ2-7 | NA | TRBV25-1 | TGTGCCAGCGGGGTAGACGGGGCCTACGAGCAGTACTTC | CASGVDGAYEQYF
NA | TRBJ2-2 | TRBD2 | TRBV2 | TGTGCCAGCAGTTCGAGAGGACTAGCGGGTGGGGGTGAGCTGTTTTTT | CASSSRGLAGGGELFF
NA | TRBJ2-3 | TRBD1 | TRBV5-6 | TGTGCCAGCAGCCGACCGGGACAGGGATCCAATACGCAGTATTTT | CASSRPGQGSNTQYF
once | TRBJ1-1 | NA | TRBV12-3/TRBV12-4 | TGTGCCAGCAGTTCCACAGGGCGGTCGGTGGCTTTCTTT | CASSSTGRSVAFF
NA | TRBJ2-5 | NA | TRBV12-3/TRBV12-4 | TGTGCCAGCAGCACCACCGGAGGGGGGGACCGGTACTTC | CASSTTGGGDRYF